These 16 T cell receptor beta chains came from one sample sequenced in a study of post-analysis software for immune sequencing data. Study-wide results and caveats: When patients were compared with controls, 4 or 5 TRBV segments were more frequent, TRBV5-6, TRBV5-1 and TRBV20-1 among them.

Tagging with unique molecular identifiers was a feature of the TCR beta cDNA libraries. TCRdb redid the calling of the PCR reads with MiXCR, one entry per CDR3 protein. There are 350,000 to 500,000 distinct CDR3 sequences in the sample; roughly 40% occur only once, and 6% to 9% lies in the top ten. Antigens for these TCRs are unknown. The sequenced sample was blood. The receptors shown here come from a girl aged 2 to 9 with multiple sclerosis.

The J gene is TRBJ2-3, the V gene TRBV18; 7 positions agree with TRBD1. Trimming cost V 6 bases and J 2 bases; bases outside gene matches: 5. Germline V lookup: CDR1 KGHSH, CDR2 LQKENI. This CDR3 contains 14 residues. The CDR3 reads CASSGTDLTDTQYF. The CDR3, as DNA: TGTGCCAGCTCCGGGACAGACCTCACAGATACGCAGTATTTT.

This clonotype appeared a few times. The CDR3 nucleotides are TGCGCCAGCAGCCCCTCGTCCGGCAGGACTACGGGGCAGTACTTC. Its protein product is CASSPSSGRTTGQYF. The gene calls are TRBV4-3 and TRBJ2-7; D perhaps matches TRBD2 (6 bases). The CDR3 length is 15 residues. Per the germline V gene, CDR1 is LGHNA and CDR2 is YSLEER. Trimming took off 4 bases at V and 9 bases at J, with 22 bases between the two ends.

A remark on this clonotype: Germline and junction disagree at one end, which may indicate a read error. The V call is TRBV12-3 or TRBV12-4, the J call TRBJ2-3, with D perhaps matching TRBD2 (6 bases). The CDR3 has 14 residues. The CDR3, as DNA: TGTGCCAGCCTCAGGGAGGAGGTGACAGATGCGCAGTATTTT. Translating gives CASLREEVTDAQYF.

This clonotype was recorded a few times. This chain uses TRBV20-1 with TRBJ2-1; D perhaps matches TRBD1 (5 bases). Germline CDR1 and CDR2: DFQATT and SNEGSKA (reference sequence). CDR3 length: 15 amino acids. The V gene lost 0 bases and the J gene lost 6 bases, with 15 bases spanning the gap. CDR3 amino acids: CSARDPRVGANEQFF. The CDR3 DNA reads as TGCAGTGCTAGAGATCCCCGGGTAGGGGCCAATGAGCAGTTCTTC.

The J gene is TRBJ1-2, the V gene TRBV27; TRBD1 might be the D (5 bases). From germline, CDR1 is MNHEY and CDR2 SMNVEV (reference sequence). V shed 6 bases and J shed 8 bases, with 16 bases lying between them. This CDR3 has 13 residues. CDR3: CASSQTETRGYTF. CDR3 DNA sequence: TGTGCCAGCAGCCAGACAGAGACCCGGGGCTACACCTTC.

The chain carries TRBV24-1 and TRBJ2-1; no clear D gene. Germline loops: CDR1 KGHDR, CDR2 SFDVKD. The ends were cut back, 2 bases at V and 9 bases at J, with 16 bases in the middle. The CDR3 consists of 15 residues. The CDR3 protein is CATSDWGTPLGEQFF. CDR3 nucleotide sequence: TGTGCCACCAGTGATTGGGGTACCCCCTTGGGTGAGCAGTTCTTC.

Ten or more counts support this clonotype. This chain uses TRBV18 with TRBJ2-5; D not resolved. Germline values: CDR1 KGHSH, CDR2 LQKENI. Trimming stripped 1 base from V and 2 bases from J, with 5 bases between. This CDR3 is built from 13 residues. The CDR3 sequence: CASSPRGQETQYF. The DNA for the CDR3 is TGTGCCAGCTCACCACGAGGACAAGAGACCCAGTACTTC.

The chain uses TRBV28 and TRBJ2-7, with TRBD1 as a possible D gene (6 bases). CDR1 is MDHEN, CDR2 SYDVKM, per germline. The CDR3 has 13 residues. Trimming shortened V by 2 bases and J by 12 bases, and 17 bases separated the two germline ends. Here the CDR3 reads CASSLAGTKGMYF. The CDR3 DNA reads as TGTGCCAGCAGTTTAGCAGGGACAAAGGGGATGTACTTC.

This clonotype appeared a few times. The chain employs TRBV11-2 and TRBJ2-7, with TRBD2 matching over 8 bases. V trimming: 3 bases; J trimming: 7 bases; junction bases outside the gene matches: 11. Germline CDR1 and CDR2: SGHAT and FQNNGV. CDR3 length: 15 amino acids. DNA for the CDR3: TGTGCCAGCAGCTTCGGGACTAGTGCCACCGGGGAGCAGTACTTC. It encodes CASSFGTSATGEQYF.

This clonotype was counted only a few times. The chain has TRBV12-3 or TRBV12-4 and TRBJ2-7, with a possible D match to TRBD1 (6 bases). Trimming stripped 0 bases from V and 3 bases from J, with 9 bases between. The CDR3 totals 14 residues. The CDR3 here is CASSLARQDYEQYF. Written as DNA, the CDR3 is TGTGCCAGCAGTTTAGCTCGACAGGACTACGAGCAGTACTTC.

V is TRBV6-2 or TRBV6-3 and J is TRBJ2-1; 7 nucleotides match TRBD1. Trimming took 5 bases from V and 2 from J; bases not matched to a gene: 6. From germline, CDR1 is MNHEY and CDR2 SVGEGT. There are 15 residues in the CDR3. CDR3 DNA sequence: TGTGCCAGCAGTCCGACAGGGACCCCCTACAATGAGCAGTTCTTC. Translated: CASSPTGTPYNEQFF.

This chain uses TRBV20-1 with TRBJ2-3; 10 nucleotides agree with TRBD2. The V gene's germline CDR1 is DFQATT and CDR2 SNEGSKA (reference sequence). The V and J ends lost 5 bases and 3 bases, in that order; junction bases with no gene match: 8. CDR3 length: 15 amino acids. CDR3 protein: CSARELAGKTDTQYF. CDR3 coding DNA: TGCAGTGCTCGGGAACTAGCGGGAAAGACAGATACGCAGTATTTT.

The CDR3 sequence is CASSGRTSGGPNEQFF. In DNA, the CDR3 is TGCGCCAGCAGCGGAAGGACTAGCGGGGGACCTAATGAGCAGTTCTTC. The gene calls are TRBV5-1 and TRBJ2-1, with 13 bases that match TRBD2. This CDR3 has 16 residues. The ends lost 4 bases at V and 7 bases at J; junction bases unmatched: 8. In germline, CDR1 is SGHRS, CDR2 YFSETQ.

This clonotype was seen a few times. The chain combines TRBV6-5 with TRBJ2-1; no reliable D call. Germline V CDR1 and CDR2: MNHEY, SVGAGI. This CDR3 contains 15 residues. V was trimmed by 1 base and J by 6 bases, leaving 13 bases between them. CDR3 protein: CASSYWAGPGNEQFF. CDR3 sequence (DNA): TGTGCCAGCAGTTACTGGGCAGGCCCCGGCAATGAGCAGTTCTTC.

V and J are TRBV7-2 and TRBJ1-1, with unresolved D. The V gene's germline CDR1 is SGHTA and CDR2 FQGNSA. Deletions cut 3 bases from V and 5 bases from J, with 13 bases between. This CDR3 comprises 14 residues. The CDR3 nucleotides read TGTGCCAGCAGCTTCGACAAGATTAGGACTGAAGCTTTCTTT. It yields the protein CASSFDKIRTEAFF.

This clonotype has a handful of counts. The genes are TRBV6-1 and TRBJ2-1, with TRBD1 identical over 7 bases. The CDR3 runs 15 residues. Germline loops: CDR1 MNHNS, CDR2 SASEGT. With V trimmed by 4 bases and J by 4 bases, 7 bases remained unmatched. The chain's CDR3 is CASSAWTGEYNEQFF. In DNA form, the CDR3 reads TGTGCCAGCAGTGCCTGGACAGGTGAATACAATGAGCAGTTCTTC.